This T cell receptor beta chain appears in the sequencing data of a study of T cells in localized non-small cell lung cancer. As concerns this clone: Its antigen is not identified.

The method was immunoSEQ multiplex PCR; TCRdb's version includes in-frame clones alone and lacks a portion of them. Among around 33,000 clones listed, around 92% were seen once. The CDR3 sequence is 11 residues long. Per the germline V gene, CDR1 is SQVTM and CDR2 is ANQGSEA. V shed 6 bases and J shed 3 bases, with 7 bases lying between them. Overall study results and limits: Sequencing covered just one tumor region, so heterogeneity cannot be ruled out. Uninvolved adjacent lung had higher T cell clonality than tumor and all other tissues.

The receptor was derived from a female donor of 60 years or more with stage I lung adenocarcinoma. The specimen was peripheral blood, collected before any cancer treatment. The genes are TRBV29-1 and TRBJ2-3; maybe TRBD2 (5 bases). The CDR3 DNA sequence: TGCAGCGTGGACTCGACAGATACGCAGTATTTT. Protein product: CSVDSTDTQYF.